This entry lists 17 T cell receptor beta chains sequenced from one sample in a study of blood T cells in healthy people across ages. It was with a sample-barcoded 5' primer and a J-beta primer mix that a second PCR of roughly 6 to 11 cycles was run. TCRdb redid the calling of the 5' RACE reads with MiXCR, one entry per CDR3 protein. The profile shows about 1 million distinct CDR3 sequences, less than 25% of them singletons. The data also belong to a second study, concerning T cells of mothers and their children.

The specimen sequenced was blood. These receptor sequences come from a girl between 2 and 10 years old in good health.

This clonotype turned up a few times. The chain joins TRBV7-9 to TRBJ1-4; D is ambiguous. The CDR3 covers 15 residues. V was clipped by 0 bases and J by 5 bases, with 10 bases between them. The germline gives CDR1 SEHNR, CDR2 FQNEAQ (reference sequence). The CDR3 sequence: CASSLAPASNEKLFF. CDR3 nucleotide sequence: TGTGCCAGCAGCTTAGCTCCGGCATCAAATGAAAAACTGTTTTTT. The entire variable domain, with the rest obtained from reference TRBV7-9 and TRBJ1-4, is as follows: DTGVSQNPRHKITKRGQNVTFRCDPISEHNRLYWYRQTLGQGPEFLTYFQNEAQLEKSRLLSDRFSAERPKGSFSTLEIQRTEQGDSAMYLCASSLAPASNEKLFFGSGTQLSVL.

The CDR3 spells CASSQGGRESEQYF. CDR3 nucleotide sequence: TGCGCCAGCAGCCAAGGGGGGCGCGAGAGCGAGCAGTACTTC. The chain has TRBV4-1 and TRBJ2-7, with D tentatively TRBD1 (6 bases). The CDR3 is 14 amino acids. V dropped 1 base and J dropped 6 bases, with 13 bases sitting between them. CDR1 MGHRA and CDR2 YSYEKL come from the germline V gene.

The CDR3 nucleotides are TGTGCCAGCAGCTTACCCGGGGCGGGGGTGTATCCGGAGACCCAGTACTTC. It translates to CASSLPGAGVYPETQYF. The chain joins TRBV7-9 to TRBJ2-5; 7 positions agree with TRBD2. V shed 2 bases, J shed 5 bases, and the junction held 14 bases outside the gene matches. The germline V gene encodes CDR1 SEHNR and CDR2 FQNEAQ (reference sequence). The CDR3 has 17 amino acids.

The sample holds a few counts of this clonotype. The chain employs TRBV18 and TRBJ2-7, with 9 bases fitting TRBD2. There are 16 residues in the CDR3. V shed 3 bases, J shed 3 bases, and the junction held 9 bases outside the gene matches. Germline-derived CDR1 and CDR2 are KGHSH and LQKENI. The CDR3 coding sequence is TGTGCCAGCTCACCTGACCCTAGCGGGGTACGCTACGAGCAGTACTTC. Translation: CASSPDPSGVRYEQYF.

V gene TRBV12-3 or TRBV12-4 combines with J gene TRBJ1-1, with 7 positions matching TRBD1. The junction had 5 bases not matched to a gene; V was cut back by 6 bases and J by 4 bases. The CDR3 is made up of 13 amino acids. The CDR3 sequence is CASSIRDSTEAFF. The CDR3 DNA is TGTGCCAGCAGCATCCGGGACAGCACTGAAGCTTTCTTT.

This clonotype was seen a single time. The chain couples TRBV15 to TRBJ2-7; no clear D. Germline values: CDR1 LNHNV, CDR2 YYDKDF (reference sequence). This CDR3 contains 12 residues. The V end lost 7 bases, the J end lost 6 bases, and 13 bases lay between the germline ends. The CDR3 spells CATIRSPSEQYF. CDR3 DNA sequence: TGTGCCACCATTCGGTCGCCTTCCGAGCAGTACTTC.

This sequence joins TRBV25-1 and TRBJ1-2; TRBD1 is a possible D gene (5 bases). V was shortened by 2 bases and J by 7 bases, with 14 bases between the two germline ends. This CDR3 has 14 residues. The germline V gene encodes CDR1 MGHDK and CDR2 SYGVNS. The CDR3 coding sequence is TGTGCCAGCAGTGAAGGGACTGACATTTTTGGCTACACCTTC. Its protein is CASSEGTDIFGYTF.

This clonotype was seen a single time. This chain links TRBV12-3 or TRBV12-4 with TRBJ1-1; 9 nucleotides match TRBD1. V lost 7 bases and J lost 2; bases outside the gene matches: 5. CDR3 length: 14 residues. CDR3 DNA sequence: TGTGCCAGCACCCACAGGGGGCGAAACACTGAAGCTTTCTTT. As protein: CASTHRGRNTEAFF.

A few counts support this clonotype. The CDR3 region has the DNA TGCAGTGCTAGAGATTGGGAGCTAGCGGGTACCTACAATGAGCAGTTCTTC. Protein sequence: CSARDWELAGTYNEQFF. The V and J genes are TRBV20-1 and TRBJ2-1; TRBD2 matches at 8 bases. This CDR3 is 17 amino acids long. Germline V gene data show CDR1 as DFQATT and CDR2 as SNEGSKA (reference sequence). J gave up 2 bases and V 0 bases, and 9 bases lay outside the gene matches.

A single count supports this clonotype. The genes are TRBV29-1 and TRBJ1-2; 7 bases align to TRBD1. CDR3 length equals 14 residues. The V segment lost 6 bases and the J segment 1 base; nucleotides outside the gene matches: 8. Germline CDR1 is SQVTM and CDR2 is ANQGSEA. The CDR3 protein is CSVPGTAHNYGYTF. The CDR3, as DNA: TGCAGCGTCCCCGGGACAGCACATAACTATGGCTACACCTTC.

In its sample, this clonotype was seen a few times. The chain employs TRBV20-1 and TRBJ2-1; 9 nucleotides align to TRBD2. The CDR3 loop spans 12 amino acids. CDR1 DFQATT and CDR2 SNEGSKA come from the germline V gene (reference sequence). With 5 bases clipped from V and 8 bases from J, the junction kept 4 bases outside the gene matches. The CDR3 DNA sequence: TGCAGTGCTTTAGCGGGAGCTGATGAGCAGTTCTTC. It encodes CSALAGADEQFF.

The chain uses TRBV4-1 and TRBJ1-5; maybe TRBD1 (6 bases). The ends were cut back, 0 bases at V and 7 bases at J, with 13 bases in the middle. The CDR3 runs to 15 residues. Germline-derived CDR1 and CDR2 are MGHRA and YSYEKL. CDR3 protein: CASSQDWGARQPQHF. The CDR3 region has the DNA TGCGCCAGCAGCCAAGATTGGGGGGCCAGGCAGCCCCAGCATTTT.

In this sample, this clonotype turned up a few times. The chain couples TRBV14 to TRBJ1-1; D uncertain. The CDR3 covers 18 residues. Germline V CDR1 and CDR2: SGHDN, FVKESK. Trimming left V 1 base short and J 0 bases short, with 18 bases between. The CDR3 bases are TGTGCCAGCAGCCAAGCGCACCACCCGGCGGCTATGAACACTGAAGCTTTCTTT. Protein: CASSQAHHPAAMNTEAFF.

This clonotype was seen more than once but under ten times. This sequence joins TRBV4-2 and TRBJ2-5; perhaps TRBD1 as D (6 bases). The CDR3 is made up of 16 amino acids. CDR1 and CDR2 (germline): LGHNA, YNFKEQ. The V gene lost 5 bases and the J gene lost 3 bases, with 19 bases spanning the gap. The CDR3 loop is CASSSPERSGEETQYF. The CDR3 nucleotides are TGTGCCAGCAGCTCCCCTGAAAGATCAGGGGAAGAGACCCAGTACTTC.

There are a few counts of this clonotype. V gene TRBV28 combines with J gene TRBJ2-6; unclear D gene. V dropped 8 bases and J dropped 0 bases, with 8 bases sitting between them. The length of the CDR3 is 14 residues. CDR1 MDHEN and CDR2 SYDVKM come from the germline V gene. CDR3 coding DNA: TGTGCCAGCTGGGAATCCTCTGGGGCCAACGTCCTGACTTTC. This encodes CASWESSGANVLTF.

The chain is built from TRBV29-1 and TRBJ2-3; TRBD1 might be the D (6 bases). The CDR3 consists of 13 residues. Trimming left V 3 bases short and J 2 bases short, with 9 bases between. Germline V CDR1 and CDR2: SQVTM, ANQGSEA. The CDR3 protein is CSVEDSNTDTQYF. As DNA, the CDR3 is TGCAGCGTTGAGGACAGCAACACAGATACGCAGTATTTT.

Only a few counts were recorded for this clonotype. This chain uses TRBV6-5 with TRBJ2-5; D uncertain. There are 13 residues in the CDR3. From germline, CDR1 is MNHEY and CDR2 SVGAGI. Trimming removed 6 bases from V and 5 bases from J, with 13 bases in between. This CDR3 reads CASSHLTGETQYF. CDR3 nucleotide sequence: TGTGCCAGCAGCCACTTAACCGGGGAGACCCAGTACTTC.